This passage covers 14 T cell receptor beta chains from one sample sequenced in a study of naive and memory T cell subsets. An equimolar mix of two oligonucleotides served as the beta constant-region primer for TRBC1 and TRBC2. The ligated cDNA underwent four PCR rounds using SP2 and nested alpha and beta constant-region primers. TCRdb reprocessed the UMI-ligation and nested PCR reads with MiXCR, giving one entry per CDR3 protein. The sample lists approximately 80,000 distinct CDR3 sequences, approximately 10% occurring once. The sample comprised naive CD8+ T cells from blood. These receptors were collected from a human donor in good health.

This clonotype was found many times. The rearrangement uses TRBV7-9 and TRBJ1-2; 10 bases line up with TRBD1. Losses at the gene ends were 5 bases for V and 11 bases for J; bases not matched to a gene: 2. The CDR3 runs 11 residues. Germline CDR1 SEHNR, CDR2 FQNEAQ (reference sequence). CDR3: CASSPDRGYTF. The CDR3 DNA reads as TGTGCCAGCAGCCCGGACAGGGGGTACACCTTC.

This clonotype was picked up a small number of times. This chain joins TRBV12-5 and TRBJ2-7; the D gene is possibly TRBD2 (5 bases). This CDR3 is built from 12 residues. V was cut by 1 base and J by 7 bases, with 8 bases left in between. In germline, CDR1 is LGHNT, CDR2 FRNRAP. The CDR3 DNA reads TGTGCTAGTGGTTTGGGGTCGGGGGAGCAGTACTTC. It translates to CASGLGSGEQYF.

In its sample, this clonotype was seen many times. This chain links TRBV7-8 with TRBJ2-1; 12 bases are a match to TRBD1. This CDR3 contains 15 residues. CDR1 SGHVS and CDR2 FQNEAQ come from the germline V gene. V lost 9 bases, J lost 8 bases, and 11 bases stayed unmatched. The CDR3 coding sequence is TGTGCCAGTACGCACCCGGGACAGGGGGCCGATGAGCAGTTCTTC. Protein: CASTHPGQGADEQFF.

This chain connects TRBV24-1 to TRBJ1-1; TRBD1 agrees at 9 bases. Germline V gene data show CDR1 as KGHDR and CDR2 as SFDVKD. This CDR3 contains 14 residues. V lost 4 bases to trimming and J lost 7 bases; unmatched junction nucleotides: 6. CDR3 residues: CATSDPDRGNEAFF. CDR3 nucleotide sequence: TGTGCCACCAGTGACCCCGACAGGGGGAATGAAGCTTTCTTT.

The V and J genes are TRBV14 and TRBJ2-1, with 11 bases aligning to TRBD2. There are 15 residues in the CDR3. The germline gives CDR1 SGHDN, CDR2 FVKESK. Trimming cost V 4 bases and J 8 bases; bases outside gene matches: 7. The CDR3 DNA reads as TGTGCCAGCAGCCCTAGACTAGCGGGATGGTATGAGCAGTTCTTC. Translating gives CASSPRLAGWYEQFF.

The chain is built from TRBV24-1 and TRBJ2-7, with 10 bases aligning to TRBD1. CDR1 is KGHDR, CDR2 SFDVKD, per germline. CDR3 length equals 16 residues. The V and J ends lost 4 bases and 2 bases, in that order; junction bases with no gene match: 7. The CDR3 DNA sequence: TGTGCCACCAGTGACGGAGCCGGGACAGGGGCCTACGAGCAGTACTTC. Protein product: CATSDGAGTGAYEQYF.

V and J are TRBV20-1 and TRBJ1-1; D call uncertain. Germline CDR1 and CDR2: DFQATT and SNEGSKA (reference sequence). The ends were cut back, 0 bases at V and 13 bases at J, with 18 bases in the middle. CDR3 length: 13 residues. CDR3 nucleotide sequence: TGCAGTGCTAGAGATCCGAACCATCGGCATGATTTCTTT. Protein: CSARDPNHRHDFF.

J is TRBJ2-1 and V is TRBV12-3 or TRBV12-4; 8 bases match TRBD2. With 0 bases clipped from V and 10 bases from J, the junction kept 2 bases outside the gene matches. The CDR3 consists of 13 residues. CDR3 loop: CASSLAPSGEQFF. The CDR3 DNA reads as TGTGCCAGCAGTTTAGCTCCTAGCGGGGAGCAGTTCTTC.

The sample holds many counts of this clonotype. Here the CDR3 DNA reads TGTGCCAGCAGCTTAGTGGTGGGACTAGTTAGTGCACAGGATCTCAATGAGCAGTTCTTC. Translating it yields CASSLVVGLVSAQDLNEQFF. This chain connects TRBV7-8 to TRBJ2-1, with TRBD2 matching over 8 bases. Germline CDR1 and CDR2: SGHVS and FQNEAQ. The CDR3 consists of 20 residues. V dropped 1 base and J dropped 6; count of bases not matched to a gene: 20.

The CDR3 loop is CASSVGQQETQYF. The CDR3, as DNA: TGTGCCAGCAGCGTAGGGCAGCAAGAGACCCAGTACTTC. This chain links TRBV9 with TRBJ2-5; D gene ambiguous. V dropped 0 bases and J dropped 2 bases, with 5 bases sitting between them. This CDR3 contains 13 residues. Per germline, CDR1 SGDLS and CDR2 YYNGEE.

V and J are TRBV24-1 and TRBJ2-7; D unclear. The germline CDR1 and CDR2 sequences are KGHDR and SFDVKD. Trimming pared 0 bases from V and 3 bases from J, leaving 23 bases between. This CDR3 spans 19 amino acids. In DNA form, the CDR3 reads TGTGCCACCAGTGATTTGTTGCTTGCCAGCCTGGAGCTACTCTACGAGCAGTACTTC. It codes for CATSDLLLASLELLYEQYF.

There are many counts of this clonotype. The genes are TRBV6-2 or TRBV6-3 and TRBJ2-7; no definite D call. The CDR3 is made up of 13 amino acids. V dropped 1 base and J dropped 4 bases, with 8 bases sitting between them. CDR1 is MNHEY and CDR2 is SVGEGT in the germline V gene. This CDR3 reads CASSYFGPYEQYF. In DNA form, the CDR3 reads TGTGCCAGCAGTTACTTCGGACCTTACGAGCAGTACTTC.

This clonotype occurred a few times. V usage is TRBV4-1 and J usage is TRBJ2-1; 9 bases fit TRBD2. CDR1 is MGHRA and CDR2 is YSYEKL in the germline V gene. There are 16 residues in the CDR3. V gave up 5 bases and J gave up 7 bases; unmatched junction bases: 12. The DNA for the CDR3 is TGCGCCAGCAGCGTGGCGGGGGGGACCCCTACGAATGAGCAGTTCTTC. Translating gives CASSVAGGTPTNEQFF.

This clonotype was detected ten times or more. This chain joins TRBV4-3 and TRBJ2-7; 10 positions match TRBD2. This CDR3 is 14 amino acids long. J gave up 6 bases and V 1 base, and 3 bases lay outside the gene matches. The germline CDR1 and CDR2 sequences are LGHNA and YSLEER. CDR3 amino acids: CASSQVTSGTEQYF. CDR3 DNA sequence: TGCGCCAGCAGCCAAGTCACTAGCGGGACCGAGCAGTACTTC.